This TCR beta chain is from a study of neurological immune-mediated disorders. Time point defined: longitudinal time-point 1 (baseline). The germline V gene encodes CDR1 SGHVS and CDR2 FNYEAQ. The CDR3 contains 12 residues. Trimming pared 5 bases from V and 5 bases from J, leaving 8 bases between. Each CDR3 protein gets one entry after TCRdb re-called the 5' RACE reads with MiXCR. The sample has tens of thousands of distinct CDR3 sequences, less than 3.5% seen once. This clonotype was seen a handful of times. Sequencing used PBMCs. The rearrangement links TRBV7-6 to TRBJ2-3; D gene ambiguous. This receptor was obtained from an older woman with multiple sclerosis. CDR3 residues: CASSQAKDTQYF. CDR3 sequence (DNA): TGTGCCAGCAGCCAAGCAAAAGATACGCAGTATTTT.